One and the same sample provided the 5 T cell receptor beta chains below, sequenced in a study of PD-1 blockade in classical Hodgkin lymphoma. TCRdb keeps only in-frame clones here, not all; method: immunoSEQ multiplex PCR. The table shows almost 100,000 clones, with 80% to 95% occurring only once. All patients experienced relapse after autologous stem cell transplantation, and brentuximab vedotin exposure was variable. The source was peripheral blood mononuclear cells (PBMCs), collected at baseline. These receptors came from a human donor with classical Hodgkin lymphoma.

The chain is built from TRBV18 and TRBJ1-2, with D maybe TRBD1 (6 bases). From germline, CDR1 is KGHSH and CDR2 LQKENI. CDR3 size: 15 residues. The V gene lost 0 bases and the J gene lost 1 base, with 9 bases spanning the gap. The CDR3 DNA sequence: TGTGCCAGCTCACCACCTGGACAGTTTAACTATGGCTACACCTTC. Its translation: CASSPPGQFNYGYTF.

The CDR3 bases are TGTGCCAGCTGCCTTTTAGTAGGGTTTACCAACAGTGGACCCAATGAGCAGTTCTTC. Encoded protein: CASCLLVGFTNSGPNEQFF. The chain is built from TRBV7-9 and TRBJ2-1; D unclear. Trimming removed 8 bases from V and 6 bases from J, with 32 bases in between. Per germline, CDR1 SEHNR and CDR2 FQNEAQ (reference sequence). This CDR3 has 19 residues. Full variable domain (rest looked up from reference TRBV7-9 and TRBJ2-1): DTGVSQNPRHKITKRGQNVTFRCDPISEHNRLYWYRQTLGQGPEFLTYFQNEAQLEKSRLLSDRFSAERPKGSFSTLEIQRTEQGDSAMYLCASCLLVGFTNSGPNEQFFGPGTRLTVL.

Only one count was recorded for this clone. V is TRBV28 and J is TRBJ2-7, with TRBD1 matching 7 bases. The CDR3 spans 15 residues. V shed 7 bases, J shed 3 bases, and the junction held 12 bases outside the gene matches. The germline CDR1 and CDR2 sequences are MDHEN and SYDVKM. The CDR3 here is CASTLRDSLNYEQYF. The CDR3 nucleotides read TGTGCCAGCACCCTTAGGGACAGCCTTAACTACGAGCAGTACTTC. Supplemented by reference TRBV28 and TRBJ2-7, the full variable domain reads DVKVTQSSRYLVKRTGEKVFLECVQDMDHENMFWYRQDPGLGLRLIYFSYDVKMKEKGDIPEGYSVSREKKERFSLILESASTNQTSMYLCASTLRDSLNYEQYFGPGTRLTVT.

This clone was detected only a few times. This chain links TRBV28 with TRBJ1-1; D ambiguous. The germline V gene encodes CDR1 MDHEN and CDR2 SYDVKM. The CDR3 runs to 15 residues. V dropped 3 bases and J dropped 0 bases, with 11 bases sitting between them. CDR3 in amino acids: CASSFRGGLNTEAFF. CDR3 DNA: TGTGCCAGCAGTTTTCGGGGAGGCCTGAACACTGAAGCTTTCTTT.

V usage is TRBV6-6 and J usage is TRBJ2-1; possible D gene TRBD1, 6 bases. CDR3 length: 13 amino acids. Germline CDR1 reads MNHNY; CDR2 reads SVGAGI (reference sequence). Trimming cost V 2 bases and J 7 bases, with 9 bases left between them. CDR3 residues: CASSYLTGNEQFF. CDR3 bases: TGTGCCAGCAGTTACCTTACAGGGAATGAGCAGTTCTTC.